Shown below are 14 T cell receptor beta chains from a single sample sequenced in a study of blood T cells in healthy people across ages. Primed by a sample-barcoded 5' primer and a J-beta primer mix, a second PCR proceeded for about 6 to 12 cycles. TCRdb called the 5' RACE reads again in MiXCR, with one record for every CDR3 protein. This sample has over 1,300,000 distinct CDR3 sequences, with roughly 64% found just once. The source material was blood. The receptors originated from a man aged 18 to 29 in good health.

J is TRBJ2-1 and V is TRBV6-6; TRBD2 agrees at 7 bases. Germline assignment: CDR1 MNHNY and CDR2 SVGAGI (reference sequence). This CDR3 is built from 13 residues. Trimming removed 5 bases from V and 9 bases from J; junction bases left unmatched: 7. The DNA of the CDR3 is TGTGCCAGCAGTGAGCGGGAAAGGAGTGAGCAGTTCTTC. It yields the protein CASSERERSEQFF.

The J gene is TRBJ1-5, the V gene TRBV20-1; possibly TRBD1 for D (6 bases). The germline V gene has CDR1 DFQATT and CDR2 SNEGSKA (reference sequence). CDR3 size: 17 residues. V shed 3 bases and J shed 1 base, with 19 bases lying between them. Written as DNA, the CDR3 is TGCAGTGCTAGGTTTGGGCCTGGGACACTCAGCAATCAGCCCCAGCATTTT. This sequence encodes CSARFGPGTLSNQPQHF.

This clonotype has only a few counts. The CDR3 region has the DNA TGTGCCAGCAGCTTAGGAGCTAGCGGGGTTACCTACGAGCAGTACTTC. Its translation is CASSLGASGVTYEQYF. This rearrangement joins TRBV7-2 to TRBJ2-7; 9 nucleotides match TRBD2. J was trimmed by 2 bases and V by 1 base; bases with no gene match: 6. Germline loops: CDR1 SGHTA, CDR2 FQGNSA. The CDR3 has 16 amino acids.

This clonotype was seen a few times. Compared with germline, one end of the junction differs, possibly owing to a read error. The chain has TRBV27 and TRBJ2-1, with D tentatively TRBD1 or TRBD2 (7 bases each). Germline V gives CDR1 MNHEY, CDR2 SMNVEV (reference sequence). This CDR3 is 17 amino acids long. The CDR3 is CASSSRQGGRSSNEQFF. In nucleotides, the CDR3 is TGTGCCAGCAGCTCAAGACAGGGCGGGAGATCCTCCAATGAGCAGTTCTTC.

The chain has TRBV29-1 and TRBJ2-3, with D perhaps TRBD1 (6 bases). CDR1 and CDR2 (germline): SQVTM, ANQGSEA. The CDR3 loop spans 14 amino acids. Trimming took 3 bases from V and 8 from J, leaving 18 bases between them. The CDR3 coding sequence is TGCAGCGTTGACGGCAGGGGCCTATACGGTACGCAGTATTTT. This translates into CSVDGRGLYGTQYF.

DNA for the CDR3: TGTGCCAGCAGCCAATCGAGGACAGCTAACAATGAGCAGTTCTTC. It translates to CASSQSRTANNEQFF. The rearrangement joins TRBV16 to TRBJ2-1, with a possible D match to TRBD1 (6 bases). This CDR3 contains 15 residues. The germline V and J ends were trimmed by 0 bases and 5 bases, with 11 bases remaining between them. Germline CDR1 and CDR2: KGHSY and FQNENV.

This sequence joins TRBV4-2 and TRBJ2-7; D call uncertain. The end of the DNA fits TRBJ2-5 better, so the J call may be wrong. The CDR3 spans 13 residues. Germline V gene lookup returns CDR1 LGHNA and CDR2 YNFKEQ. This CDR3 is CASSQAPLETQYF. In nucleotides, the CDR3 is TGTGCCAGCAGCCAAGCACCTCTGGAGACCCAGTACTTC.

The chain uses TRBV20-1 and TRBJ2-7; D unresolved. V lost 4 bases and J lost 3, with 7 bases in between. Per the germline V gene, CDR1 is DFQATT and CDR2 is SNEGSKA (reference sequence). CDR3 length: 11 residues. The CDR3 is CSAMANYEQYF. For the CDR3, the DNA is TGCAGTGCTATGGCAAACTACGAGCAGTACTTC.

For this clonotype: A read error may produce the germline difference seen at one junction end. This chain connects TRBV10-3 to TRBJ2-3; D is unresolved. The CDR3 runs to 12 residues. Germline V gives CDR1 ENHRY, CDR2 SYGVKD. CDR3 loop: CVISESSETQYF. CDR3 DNA: TGTGTCATCAGTGAGTCGTCGGAGACGCAGTATTTT.

V and J are TRBV10-3 and TRBJ2-1, with D possibly matching TRBD1 (6 bases). Germline CDR1 ENHRY, CDR2 SYGVKD. The CDR3 sequence is 12 residues long. Trimming cost V 3 bases and J 9 bases, with 9 bases left between them. The CDR3 here is CAISEIGGEQFF. In DNA form, the CDR3 reads TGTGCCATCAGTGAAATAGGGGGTGAGCAGTTCTTC.

The rearrangement links TRBV3-1 to TRBJ2-4, with 11 bases fitting TRBD2. The CDR3 has 16 residues. The J segment lost 6 bases and the V segment lost 1 base, leaving 5 bases of the junction unmatched. In germline, CDR1 is LGHDT, CDR2 YNNKEL (reference sequence). CDR3: CASSQGLAGGRNIQYF. For the CDR3, the DNA is TGTGCCAGCAGCCAAGGGCTAGCGGGAGGAAGAAACATTCAGTACTTC.

The chain uses TRBV15 and TRBJ2-7, with 9 bases lining up with TRBD2. The DNA end is a closer match to TRBJ2-5, so the J assignment may be wrong. CDR1 and CDR2 from the germline V gene are LNHNV and YYDKDF (reference sequence). The CDR3 runs 14 residues. The CDR3 spells CAIGTSRTLETQYF. The CDR3 nucleotides read TGTGCCATCGGGACTAGCCGAACTCTAGAGACCCAGTACTTC.

The rearrangement links TRBV27 to TRBJ2-1; 8 bases match TRBD2. The CDR3 loop spans 15 amino acids. Germline assignment: CDR1 MNHEY and CDR2 SMNVEV (reference sequence). Trimming took 6 bases from V and 7 from J; bases not matched to a gene: 11. Written as DNA, the CDR3 is TGTGCCAGCAGGGGGGTCGGGGGGGCCAGGAATGAGCAGTTCTTC. Protein sequence: CASRGVGGARNEQFF.

V is TRBV2 and J is TRBJ2-7, with D perhaps matching TRBD1 (5 bases). Looked up from germline, CDR1 is SNHLY and CDR2 is FYNNEI. The V and J ends lost 6 bases and 4 bases respectively, with 16 bases between them. The CDR3 length is 14 residues. CDR3 sequence reads: CASRGSAGSYEQYF. DNA for the CDR3: TGTGCCAGCAGGGGGTCGGCAGGGTCGTACGAGCAGTACTTC.